What follows is one T cell receptor (beta chain) and its context. The CDR3 is 14 residues long. This entry is derived from a study of siplizumab effects on memory and regulatory T cells. Measured with immunoSEQ multiplex PCR; TCRdb has only the in-frame clones, and not every one. The data contain some 97,000 clones, about 91% of them singletons. The sequence derives from a human donor in good health. The sequenced material came from CD4+ T cells sorted from blood. The rearrangement joins TRBV21-1 to TRBJ1-5; the D segment call TRBD1 is taken from the table without a DNA check. TRBV21-1 is listed as a pseudogene. The CDR3 nucleotides read TGTGCCAGCACCCAGGGGCCGGTGGGGCAGCCCCAGCATTTT. As protein: CASTQGPVGQPQHF.